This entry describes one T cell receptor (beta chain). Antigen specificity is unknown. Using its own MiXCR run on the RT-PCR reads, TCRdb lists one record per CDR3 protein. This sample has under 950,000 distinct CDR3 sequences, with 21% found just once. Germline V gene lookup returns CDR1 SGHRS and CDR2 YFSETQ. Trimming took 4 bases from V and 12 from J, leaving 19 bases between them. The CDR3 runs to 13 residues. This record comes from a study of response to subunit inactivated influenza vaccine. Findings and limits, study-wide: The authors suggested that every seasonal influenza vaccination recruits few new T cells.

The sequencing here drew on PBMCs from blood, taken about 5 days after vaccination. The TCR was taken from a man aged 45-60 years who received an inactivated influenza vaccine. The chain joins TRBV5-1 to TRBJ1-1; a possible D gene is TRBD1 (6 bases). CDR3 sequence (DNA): TGCGCCAGCAGCACCGGACAGAGCCTAGACCCTTTCTTT. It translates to CASSTGQSLDPFF.